This T cell receptor (beta chain) was sequenced for a study of vaccination and CD4 T cells after COVID-19. Study summary: With a range of 35 to 161, the median interval from diagnosis to drawing post-COVID samples was 100 to 110 days. Investigators stimulated cells with overlapping spike peptides drawn from SARS-CoV-2, HCoV-NL63, HCoV-OC43 and HCoV-229E.

As to this clonotype: Its specificity is not known.

Described time point: late sampling 161 to 241 days after vaccination in a few convalescent patients. Treatment given: approximately nine-day PBMC culture with coronavirus spike peptide pools or control peptides (ViraFEST assay). The CDR3 totals 18 residues. From germline, CDR1 is SGHNT and CDR2 YENEEA. Trimming stripped 1 base from V and 7 bases from J, with 23 bases between. The Oncomine TCR Beta short-read assay generated sequence data from the DNA of cultured CD4+ T cells. The genomic DNA was obtained from cultured CD4+ T cells by extraction with the QIAamp micro DNA kit. TCRdb redid the calling of the PCR reads with MiXCR, one entry per CDR3 protein. The sample lists tens of thousands of distinct CDR3 sequences, 46% seen once, with approximately 13% in the top ten.

This specimen was CD4+ T cells from blood, cultured in vitro, taken about 7 months after SARS-CoV-2 vaccination. This TCR derives from a human donor who had recovered from COVID-19. V usage is TRBV11-3 and J usage is TRBJ2-1; D may be TRBD1 (6 bases). CDR3 in amino acids: CASSLVRWGRAQGNEQFF. The CDR3 nucleotides read TGTGCCAGCAGCTTAGTTCGTTGGGGCCGAGCTCAGGGGAATGAGCAGTTCTTC.